This entry describes one T cell receptor beta chain. It has no known antigen specificity. There are no base qualities to consult, and no much larger clone falls within one base. In the ViraFEST assay, PBMC were stimulated with viral peptide pools, and antigen-specific CD4+ T cell clonotypes were then identified by expansion using TCR sequencing. After around 10 days of culture, CD4+ T cells were isolated with the EasySep CD4+ T cell isolation kit. PCR-confirmed SARS-CoV-2 infection had occurred in convalescent patients between March and December 2020, before the Alpha, Beta and Delta variants emerged in the United States. Two doses of either the BNT162b2 or the mRNA-1273 mRNA SARS-CoV-2 vaccine were administered to participants. A few million PBMC per well were cultured with 10 ug/ml peptides in IMDM containing about 5% human AB serum, about 9 IU/ml IL-2 and gentamicin. Half of the culture medium was replaced with fresh IL-2-containing medium on days 3 and 7. Each peptide stimulation condition was cultured in triplicate wells unless otherwise noted. PBMC were separated from whole blood using Ficoll-Paque Plus gradient centrifugation and were then either cryopreserved at -140C or used fresh. The overlapping peptide pools covered the spike proteins of SARS-CoV-2 and of the common cold coronaviruses HCoV-NL63, HCoV-OC43 and HCoV-229E. The QIAamp micro DNA kit was used to extract genomic DNA from the cultured CD4+ T cells.

Library preparation used the immunoSEQ multiplex PCR assay. TCR beta CDR3 sequencing was performed on DNA from the cultured, isolated CD4+ T cells. Per the source publication's procedure: Non-productive TCR sequences were removed, reads were trimmed to the CDR3 region, and CDR3s of at least 7 amino acids were retained. Antigen-specific clonotypes were identified using the MANAFEST web app by comparison of expansion in peptide wells against reference cultures. Positive clones required FDR<0.05 expansion versus reference and all other wells, odds ratio above 5, and frequency above 0.1% in two replicate wells. A clonotype was defined as cross-reactive if the clonotype was significantly expanded both in SARS-CoV-2 spike wells and in at least one common cold coronavirus spike condition. Levenshtein distance calculated with the stringdist R package was used to assess CDR3 similarity, and unrooted trees were constructed with ape in R 3.6.1. Here the immuneACCESS table is served through TCRdb, limited to in-frame sequences with V and J called. Missing clones are a known gap in these copies; in checked studies unresolved V genes cover under half, and the rest lacks a known reason. The V and J calls and clone size were taken over from that table, and D and trimming were inferred from the DNA. This sample holds 15,000 to 20,000 clones; nearly 75% were observed only once. The top ten constitute more than 20% of the sample.

The data derive from a study of vaccination effects on CD4 cells after COVID-19 (dated by TCRdb to between 2020 and 2023). Describing the broader study: After vaccination, three convalescent patients were sampled at an early time point (day +14) and at a late time point (day +241, +227 and +161, respectively). Across the study, the median time from the second dose to post-vaccine sampling was 72 days (range 14 to 241). SARS-CoV-2 spike-specific CD4+ TCR repertoires were compared before and after mRNA vaccination in COVID-19 convalescent patients and in infection-naive vaccine recipients. A total of 10 COVID-19 convalescent patients and a few SARS-CoV-2-naive healthy vaccine recipients were included in the full study. Cultures from other donors in the study were sequenced using the Oncomine TCR Beta short-read assay on an Illumina iSeq 100. General findings and caveats noted by the study authors: At late post-vaccination timepoints, both infection-induced and vaccine-induced clones showed marked clonal contraction, consistent with waning T cell responses. Only a small number of convalescent patients were included, and no early post-infection timepoints were available, which limited the study. Among convalescent patients, the spike-reactive repertoire after vaccination was made up mainly of new vaccine-induced clones that were largely distinct from the clones induced by infection.

Trimming at the junction amounts to 1 base on V and 4 bases on J, and the germline ends lie 17 bases apart. The CDR3 measures 17 amino acids from cysteine to phenylalanine. The read is trimmed to its CDR3 DNA, 51 bases read in frame from base 1. The germline V gene (reference sequence) gives CDR1 as SEHNR and CDR2 as FQNEAQ. The rearranged segments are TRBV7-9 and TRBJ2-1, with TRBD2 as a weak D call on 6 bases. This clonotype originated in a human donor who had a prior SARS-CoV-2 infection. Source: CD4+ T cells from PBMCs cultured with SARS-CoV-2 spike peptides, taken after COVID-19 vaccination. Sample cell subset or site, as interpreted from the label and publication: SARS-CoV-2 spike overlapping peptide pool stimulation. The sequenced DNA is TGTGCCAGCAGCTTAGGGTACGGAGGGATAGGTTACAATGAGCAGTTCTTC. Translated, this gives CASSLGYGGIGYNEQFF.